The rows below give T cell receptor beta chains drawn from one sample of a study of CD8 T cells in ankylosing spondylitis. TCRdb re-analysed the 5' RACE reads in MiXCR, keeping a single row per CDR3 protein. The sample records around 770,000 distinct CDR3 sequences, roughly 19% being singletons. The sequenced sample was blood, either unsorted or a sorted T cell fraction (not recorded which). These receptors all come from a male donor with ankylosing spondylitis. Each CDR3 is given with its conserved first and last residue. Fields, in order: D gene, clone size, J gene, V gene, CDR3 DNA, CDR3 protein. A D gene is named only where the DNA matches it firmly. For some rows the clone size is stated as once, few or many, or as a class when expanded; others skip it.

>NA|few|TRBJ2-5|TRBV27
TGTGCCAGCAGTTTAAGGGCCCAAGAGACCCAGTACTTC
CASSLRAQETQYF
>TRBD2|few|TRBJ2-7|TRBV20-1
TGCAGTGCTAGAGTTGGGACTAGCGGTTACGAGCAGTACTTC
CSARVGTSGYEQYF
>NA|few|TRBJ1-1|TRBV6-6
TGTGCCAGCAGTTCACAGGGTACCACTGAAGCTTTCTTT
CASSSQGTTEAFF
>TRBD2|once|TRBJ2-3|TRBV5-6
TGTGCCAGCAGCTTCGGGACTAGCGGGGGGCGGGGCACAGATACGCAGTATTTT
CASSFGTSGGRGTDTQYF
>NA|NA|TRBJ1-2|TRBV5-1
TGCGCCAGCAGATTGAGTAGACAGGTCGACTATGGCTACACCTTC
CASRLSRQVDYGYTF
>NA|few|TRBJ2-5|TRBV20-1
TGCAGTGCTATACTGCCAGGGGCCCAGTACTTC
CSAILPGAQYF
>NA|NA|TRBJ1-5|TRBV11-2
TGTGCCAGCAGCTTGAGTCTGGAGTCACTCGACTATAGCAATCAGCCCCAGCATTTT
CASSLSLESLDYSNQPQHF
>TRBD1|NA|TRBJ1-3|TRBV11-2
TGTGCCAGCAGGCAGCCGGGACAGGGGAGAAACACCATATATTTT
CASRQPGQGRNTIYF
>NA|NA|TRBJ1-1|TRBV27
TGTGCCAGCAGTTTTCGTAGGGCTGATGAAGCTTTCTTT
CASSFRRADEAFF
>TRBD1|few|TRBJ2-2|TRBV25-1
TGTGCCAGCCGGACAGGCCTATCGAACACCGGGGAGCTGTTTTTT
CASRTGLSNTGELFF
>NA|many|TRBJ2-1|TRBV7-2
TGTGCCAGCAGCTCATCCGGGACACCGTTACTGTTCTTC
CASSSSGTPLLFF
>TRBD1|few|TRBJ2-7|TRBV29-1
TGCAGCGCGTCCGGGACAGGACCCTACGAGCAGTACTTC
CSASGTGPYEQYF
>TRBD1|NA|TRBJ1-6|TRBV5-1
TGCGCCAGCAGCTTAGGACAGGGGATGACTTCACCCCTCCACTTT
CASSLGQGMTSPLHF
>TRBD1|NA|TRBJ1-1|TRBV12-3/TRBV12-4
TGTGCCAGCAGTTCCAGGGGGCCCCCGAACACTGAAGCTTTCTTT
CASSSRGPPNTEAFF
>NA|NA|TRBJ2-5|TRBV5-4
TGTGCCAGCAGCGCCAGGGTAGCGGAGACCCAGTACTTC
CASSARVAETQYF
>NA|NA|TRBJ1-5|TRBV12-3/TRBV12-4
TGTGCCAGCCGCACAGGGAATCAGCCCCAGCATTTT
CASRTGNQPQHF
>TRBD2|NA|TRBJ2-7|TRBV5-1
TGCGCCAGCAGCGGGGGACTAGCGGGGGGGCTTTACGAGCAGTACTTC
CASSGGLAGGLYEQYF
>TRBD2|few|TRBJ2-2|TRBV20-1
TGCAGTGCTAGAGTGGCTAGCGGGGGACCGGCCGGGGAGCTGTTTTTT
CSARVASGGPAGELFF
>TRBD1|once|TRBJ1-2|TRBV6-2/TRBV6-3
TGTGCCACTTACAGGACAGGGCGCTATGGCTACACCTTC
CATYRTGRYGYTF
>TRBD1|NA|TRBJ2-6|TRBV6-1
TGTGCCAGCAGCCGGGGACAGAGCTCTGGGGCCAACGTCCTGACTTTC
CASSRGQSSGANVLTF
>TRBD2|few|TRBJ2-3|TRBV20-1
TGCAGTGCCAATGGCTGGCTAGCGGACACAGATACGCAGTATTTT
CSANGWLADTDTQYF
>NA|many|TRBJ2-7|TRBV29-1
TGCAGCGTTGTGAATGGGGCGGACAGCTACGAGCAGTACTTC
CSVVNGADSYEQYF
>NA|few|TRBJ1-3|TRBV7-9
TGTGCCACCGATACGCGAGGGGCTGGAAACACCATATATTTT
CATDTRGAGNTIYF
>NA|few|TRBJ1-1|TRBV20-1
TGCAGTGCTTACTGGGGTGGCAACGCTGAAGCTTTCTTT
CSAYWGGNAEAFF
>TRBD1|few|TRBJ1-3|TRBV7-9
TGTGCCAGCAGCTTAATGGACAGGGTTTCTGGAAACACCATATATTTT
CASSLMDRVSGNTIYF
>NA|NA|TRBJ1-5|TRBV7-9
TGTGCCAGCAGCTTAGGAGGCGGGAGTGCTCAGCCCCAGCATTTT
CASSLGGGSAQPQHF
>TRBD1|NA|TRBJ2-3|TRBV6-1
TGTGCCAGCAGTCGGGACAGTGGTGGCGGCACAGATACGCAGTATTTT
CASSRDSGGGTDTQYF
>NA|many|TRBJ2-3|TRBV5-8
TGTGCCAGCAGCTTGGGGGGACCAGCGGATACGCAGTATTTT
CASSLGGPADTQYF
>NA|NA|TRBJ2-1|TRBV7-9
TGTGCCAGCAGGGCTCATAGGGGTGAGCAGTTCTTC
CASRAHRGEQFF
>NA|few|TRBJ2-7|TRBV2
TGTGCCAGCAAGTGGGACGGTTTATCTTACGAGCAGTACTTC
CASKWDGLSYEQYF
>TRBD2|NA|TRBJ2-2|TRBV7-9
TGTGCCAGCAGCCCAGTCGGGAGGCGTGACACCGGGGAGCTGTTTTTT
CASSPVGRRDTGELFF
>NA|NA|TRBJ1-2|TRBV7-2
TGTGCCAGCAGCTTAACGACAGGTGGGACCTATGGCTACACCTTC
CASSLTTGGTYGYTF
>TRBD2|NA|TRBJ2-7|TRBV20-1
TGCAGTGCTTTAGCGGGACCTAGCTACGAGCAGTACTTC
CSALAGPSYEQYF
>NA|NA|TRBJ2-7|TRBV4-1
TGCGCCAGCAGCCAGGCCGTCGCGTACGAGCAGTACTTC
CASSQAVAYEQYF
>NA|NA|TRBJ1-6|TRBV5-1
TGCGCCAGCAGAGCCGGGACCGCGGGGAGCTCCTATAATTCACCCCTCCACTTT
CASRAGTAGSSYNSPLHF
>TRBD1|few|TRBJ2-7|TRBV5-1
TGCGCCAGCAGCTTGGGACCGGGACAGGGCTACGAGCAGTACTTC
CASSLGPGQGYEQYF
>TRBD2|few|TRBJ2-1|TRBV7-6
TGTGCCAGCAGCTTACCTCGGACTAGTGGTGAGCAGTTCTTC
CASSLPRTSGEQFF